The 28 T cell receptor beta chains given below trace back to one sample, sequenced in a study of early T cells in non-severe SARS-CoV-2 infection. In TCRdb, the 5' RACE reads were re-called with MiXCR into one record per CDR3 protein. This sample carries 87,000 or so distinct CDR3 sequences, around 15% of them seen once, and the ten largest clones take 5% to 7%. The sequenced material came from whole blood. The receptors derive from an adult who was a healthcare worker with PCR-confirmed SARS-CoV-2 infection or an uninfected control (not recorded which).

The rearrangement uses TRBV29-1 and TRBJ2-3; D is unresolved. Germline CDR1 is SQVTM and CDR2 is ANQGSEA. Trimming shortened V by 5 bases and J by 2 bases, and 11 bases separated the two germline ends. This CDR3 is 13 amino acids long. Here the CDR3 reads CSVIARYTDTQYF. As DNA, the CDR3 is TGCAGCGTTATTGCCCGTTACACAGATACGCAGTATTTT.

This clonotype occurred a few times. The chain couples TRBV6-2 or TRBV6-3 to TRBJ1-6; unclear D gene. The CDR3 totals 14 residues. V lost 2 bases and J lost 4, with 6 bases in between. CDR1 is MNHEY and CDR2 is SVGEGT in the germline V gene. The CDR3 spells CASSYSNYNSPLHF. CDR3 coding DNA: TGTGCCAGCAGTTACAGCAATTATAATTCACCCCTCCACTTT.

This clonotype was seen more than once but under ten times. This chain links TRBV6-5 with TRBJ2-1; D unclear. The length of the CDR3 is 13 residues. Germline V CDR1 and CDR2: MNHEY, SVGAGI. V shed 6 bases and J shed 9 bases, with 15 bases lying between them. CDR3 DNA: TGTGCCAGCAGGCCCTCCCGAGGTACTGAGCAGTTCTTC. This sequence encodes CASRPSRGTEQFF.

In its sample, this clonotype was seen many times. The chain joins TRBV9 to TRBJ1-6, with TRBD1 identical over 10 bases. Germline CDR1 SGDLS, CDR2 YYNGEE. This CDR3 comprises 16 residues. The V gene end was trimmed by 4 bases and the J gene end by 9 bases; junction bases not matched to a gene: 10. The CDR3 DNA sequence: TGTGCCAGCAGCTCATCTCTAGGACAGGGGGGTTCACCCCTCCACTTT. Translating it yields CASSSSLGQGGSPLHF.

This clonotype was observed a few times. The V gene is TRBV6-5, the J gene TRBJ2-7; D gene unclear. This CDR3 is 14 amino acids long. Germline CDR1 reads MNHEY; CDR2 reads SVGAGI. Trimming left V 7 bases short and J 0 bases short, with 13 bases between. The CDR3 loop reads CASNSRDFSYEQYF. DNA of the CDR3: TGTGCCAGCAATTCTCGTGATTTCTCCTACGAGCAGTACTTC.

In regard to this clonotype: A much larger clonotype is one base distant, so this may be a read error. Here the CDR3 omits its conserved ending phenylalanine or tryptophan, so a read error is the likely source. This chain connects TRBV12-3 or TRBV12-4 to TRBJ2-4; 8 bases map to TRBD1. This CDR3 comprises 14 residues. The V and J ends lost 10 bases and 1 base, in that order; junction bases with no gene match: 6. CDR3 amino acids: CAIQGARAKNIQYY. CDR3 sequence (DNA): TGTGCCATCCAGGGGGCGCGGGCCAAAAACATTCAGTACTAC.

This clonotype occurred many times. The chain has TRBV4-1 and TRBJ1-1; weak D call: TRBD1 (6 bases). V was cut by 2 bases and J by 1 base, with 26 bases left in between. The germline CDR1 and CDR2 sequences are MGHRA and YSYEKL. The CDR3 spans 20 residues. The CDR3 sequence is CASSQNPSRQRGGENTEAFF. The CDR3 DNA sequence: TGCGCCAGCAGCCAAAACCCCTCTCGTCAACGGGGGGGCGAGAACACTGAAGCTTTCTTT.

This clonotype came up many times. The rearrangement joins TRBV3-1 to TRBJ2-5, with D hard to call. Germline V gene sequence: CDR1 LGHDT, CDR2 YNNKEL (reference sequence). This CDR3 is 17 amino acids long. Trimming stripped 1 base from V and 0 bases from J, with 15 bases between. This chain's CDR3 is CASSQGWRREDQETQYF. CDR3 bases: TGTGCCAGCAGCCAAGGTTGGAGACGCGAGGACCAAGAGACCCAGTACTTC.

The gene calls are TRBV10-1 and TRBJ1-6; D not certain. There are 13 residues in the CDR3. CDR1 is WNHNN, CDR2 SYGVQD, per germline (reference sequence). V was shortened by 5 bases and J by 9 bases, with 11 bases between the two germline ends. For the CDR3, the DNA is TGCGCCAGCAGTTTGGAATTCAGTTCACCCCTCCACTTT. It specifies CASSLEFSSPLHF.

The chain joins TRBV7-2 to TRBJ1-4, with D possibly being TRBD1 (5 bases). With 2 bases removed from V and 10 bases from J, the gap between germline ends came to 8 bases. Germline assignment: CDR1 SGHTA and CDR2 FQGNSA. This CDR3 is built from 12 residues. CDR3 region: CASSLQGRKLFF. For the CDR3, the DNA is TGTGCCAGCAGCTTACAGGGTCGAAAACTGTTTTTT.

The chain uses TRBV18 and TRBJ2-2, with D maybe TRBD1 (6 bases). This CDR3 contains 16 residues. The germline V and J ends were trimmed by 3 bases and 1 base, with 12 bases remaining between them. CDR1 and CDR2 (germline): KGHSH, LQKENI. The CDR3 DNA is TGTGCCAGCTCACCCCAGGGGACGGGGAACACCGGGGAGCTGTTTTTT. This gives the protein CASSPQGTGNTGELFF.

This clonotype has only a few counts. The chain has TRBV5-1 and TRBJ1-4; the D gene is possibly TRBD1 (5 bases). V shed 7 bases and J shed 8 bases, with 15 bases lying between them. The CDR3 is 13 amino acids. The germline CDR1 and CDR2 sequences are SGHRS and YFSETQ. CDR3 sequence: CASRPDSLEKLFF. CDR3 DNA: TGCGCCAGCCGCCCCGACAGCTTGGAAAAACTGTTTTTT.

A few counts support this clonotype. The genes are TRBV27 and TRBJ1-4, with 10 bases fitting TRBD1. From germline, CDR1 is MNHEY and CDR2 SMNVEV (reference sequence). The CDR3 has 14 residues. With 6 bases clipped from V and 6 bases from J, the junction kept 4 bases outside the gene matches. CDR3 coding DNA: TGTGCCAGCAGCTCGGACAGGGGGGATGAAAAACTGTTTTTT. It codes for CASSSDRGDEKLFF.

In DNA, the CDR3 is TGTGCCAGCAGCGTAGGGGCGGGGATTCGGCAGCCCCAGCATTTT. This encodes CASSVGAGIRQPQHF. The chain recombines TRBV9 with TRBJ1-5; the D is unclear. In germline, CDR1 is SGDLS, CDR2 YYNGEE. This CDR3 has 15 amino acids. The V end was cut by 0 bases, the J end by 7 bases, with 14 bases between.

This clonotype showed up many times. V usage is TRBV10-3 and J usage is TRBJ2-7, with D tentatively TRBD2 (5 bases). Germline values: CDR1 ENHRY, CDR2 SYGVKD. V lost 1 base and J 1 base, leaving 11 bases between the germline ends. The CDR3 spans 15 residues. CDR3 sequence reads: CAISEYRSESYEQYF. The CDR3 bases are TGTGCCATCAGTGAGTACCGTAGCGAGTCCTACGAGCAGTACTTC.

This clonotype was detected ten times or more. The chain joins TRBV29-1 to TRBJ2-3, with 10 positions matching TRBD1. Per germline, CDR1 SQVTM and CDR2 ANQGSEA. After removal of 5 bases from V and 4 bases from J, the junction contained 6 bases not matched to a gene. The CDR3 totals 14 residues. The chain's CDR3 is CSVYDRGRSDTQYF. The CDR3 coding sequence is TGCAGCGTTTACGACAGGGGGCGCTCAGATACGCAGTATTTT.

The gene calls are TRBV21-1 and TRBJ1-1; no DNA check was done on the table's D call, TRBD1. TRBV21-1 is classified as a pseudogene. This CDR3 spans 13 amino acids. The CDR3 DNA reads TGTGCCAGCACCGGACGGGATTACACTGAAGCTTTCTTT. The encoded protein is CASTGRDYTEAFF.

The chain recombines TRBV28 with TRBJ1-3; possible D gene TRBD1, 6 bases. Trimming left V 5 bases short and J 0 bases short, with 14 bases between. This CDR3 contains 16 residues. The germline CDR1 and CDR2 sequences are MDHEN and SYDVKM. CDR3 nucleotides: TGTGCCAGCAGTACCAGGGGCACTAACTCTGGAAACACCATATATTTT. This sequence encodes CASSTRGTNSGNTIYF.

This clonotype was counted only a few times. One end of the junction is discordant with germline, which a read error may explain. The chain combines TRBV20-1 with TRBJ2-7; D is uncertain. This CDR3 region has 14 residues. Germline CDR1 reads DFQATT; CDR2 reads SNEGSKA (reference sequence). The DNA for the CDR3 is TGCAGTGCTAGCGCCGTGACGAGCTCCTACGAGCAGCACTTC. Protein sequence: CSASAVTSSYEQHF.

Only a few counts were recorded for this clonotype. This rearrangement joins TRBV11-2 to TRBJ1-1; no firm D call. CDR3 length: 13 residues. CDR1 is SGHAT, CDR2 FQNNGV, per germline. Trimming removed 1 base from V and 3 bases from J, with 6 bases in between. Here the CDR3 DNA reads TGTGCCAGCAGCTTAGGGCAGGACACTGAAGCTTTCTTT. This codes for CASSLGQDTEAFF.

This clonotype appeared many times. The CDR3 nucleotides are TGTGCCAGCAGCCCACAGCGGGGGGGCGCGGATACGCAGTATTTT. Protein product: CASSPQRGGADTQYF. The J gene is TRBJ2-3, the V gene TRBV7-8; TRBD2 aligns across 10 bases. This CDR3 has 15 residues. The trim removed 5 bases at V and 6 bases at J, leaving 8 bases unmatched. CDR1 is SGHVS and CDR2 is FQNEAQ in the germline V gene.

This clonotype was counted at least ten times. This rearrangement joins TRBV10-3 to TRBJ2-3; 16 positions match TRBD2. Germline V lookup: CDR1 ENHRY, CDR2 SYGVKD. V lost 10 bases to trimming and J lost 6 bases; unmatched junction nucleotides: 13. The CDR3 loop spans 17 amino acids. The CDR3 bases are TGTGCCACCCGACCGGGACTAGCGGGGGGGGTCAAGGATACGCAGTATTTT. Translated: CATRPGLAGGVKDTQYF.

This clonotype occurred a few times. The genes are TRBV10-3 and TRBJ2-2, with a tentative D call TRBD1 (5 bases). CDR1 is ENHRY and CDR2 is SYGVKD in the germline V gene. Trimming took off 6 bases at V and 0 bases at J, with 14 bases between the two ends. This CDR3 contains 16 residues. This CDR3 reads CAISAAGPANTGELFF. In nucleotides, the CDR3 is TGTGCCATCAGCGCCGCAGGGCCCGCGAACACCGGGGAGCTGTTTTTT.

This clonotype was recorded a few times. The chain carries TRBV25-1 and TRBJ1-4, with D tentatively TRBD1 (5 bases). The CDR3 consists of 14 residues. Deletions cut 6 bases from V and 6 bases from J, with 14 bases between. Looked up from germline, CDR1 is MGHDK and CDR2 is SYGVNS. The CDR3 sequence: CASREVGVYEKLFF. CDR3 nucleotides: TGTGCCAGCAGGGAGGTGGGGGTATATGAAAAACTGTTTTTT.

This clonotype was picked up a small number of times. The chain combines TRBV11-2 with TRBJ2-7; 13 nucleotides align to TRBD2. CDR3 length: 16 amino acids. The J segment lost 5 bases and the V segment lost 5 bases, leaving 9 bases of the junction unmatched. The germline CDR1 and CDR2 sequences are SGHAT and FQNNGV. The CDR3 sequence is CASSPRTSGGGDEQYF. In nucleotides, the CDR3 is TGTGCCAGCAGCCCCCGGACTAGCGGGGGCGGGGACGAGCAGTACTTC.

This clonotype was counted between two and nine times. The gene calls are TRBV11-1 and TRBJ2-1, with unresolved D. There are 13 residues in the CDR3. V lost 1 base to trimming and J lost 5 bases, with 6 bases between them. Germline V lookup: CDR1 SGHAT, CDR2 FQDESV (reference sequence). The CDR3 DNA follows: TGTGCCAGCAGCTTAGACAGCAACAATGAGCAGTTCTTC. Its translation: CASSLDSNNEQFF.

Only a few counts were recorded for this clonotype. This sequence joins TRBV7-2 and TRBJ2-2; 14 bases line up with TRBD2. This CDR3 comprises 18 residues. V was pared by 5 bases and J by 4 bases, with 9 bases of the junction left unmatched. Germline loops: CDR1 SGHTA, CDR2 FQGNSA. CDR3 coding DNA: TGTGCCAGCAGCCGAGCGCCCGGGACTAGCGGGGGCACCGGGGAGCTGTTTTTT. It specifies CASSRAPGTSGGTGELFF.

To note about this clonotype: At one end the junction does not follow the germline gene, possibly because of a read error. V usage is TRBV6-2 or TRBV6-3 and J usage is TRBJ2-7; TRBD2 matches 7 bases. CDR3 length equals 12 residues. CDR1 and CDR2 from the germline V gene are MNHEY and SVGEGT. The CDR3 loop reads CASSYSRRGRDF. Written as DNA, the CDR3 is TGTGCCAGCAGTTACTCGAGGCGGGGGAGAGACTTC.